This TCR beta chain was identified in a study of siplizumab effects on memory and regulatory T cells. Worth noting for this clone: The target antigen is unknown.

Study conclusions and caveats: Mappable alloreactive CD4+ clones averaged approximately 62% Treg-derived with siplizumab versus about 25% in controls.

Approximately 10^5 TCR templates underwent assay in every sample. The table came from immunoSEQ multiplex PCR; TCRdb's copy has only in-frame clones and leaves some out. Found here are around 87,000 clones, 85% to 90% of them singletons; the top ten hold about 15%. The receptor's source is a human donor in good health. Sequencing used CD4+ T cells sorted from blood.

Written as DNA, the CDR3 is TGCAGCGTTCCGATCCCTATAGATACGCAGTATTTT. Amino acids: CSVPIPIDTQYF. The chain couples TRBV29-1 to TRBJ2-3; D is unresolved. V was trimmed by 5 bases and J by 5 bases, leaving 11 bases between them. CDR1 is SQVTM, CDR2 ANQGSEA, per germline. This CDR3 is built from 12 residues.